This record covers a single T cell receptor beta chain. Its cognate antigen has yet to be identified. Base qualities are not provided; no much larger clone lies one nucleotide away. The protocol used for the library was PCR. Sequencer: Illumina HiSeq 2500. TCR library preparation used molecular barcoding, with unique molecular identifiers applied to normalize quantification of the TCRbeta repertoire. The raw public data were reprocessed by TCRdb itself: fastp quality trimming at Q25, MiXCR clonotype calling, in-frame beta chains only. Entries are consolidated by CDR3 protein sequence, retaining the most common genes and DNA. Across this sample there are about 300,000 distinct CDR3 sequences, with around a tenth seen only once. About 8% of the sample rests with the top ten. This sample was taken from a study of T-cell reconstitution after alpha-beta-depleted transplantation in children (TCRdb year 2016). With regard to the full study: Using TCR repertoire profiling, the study followed T-cell immune reconstitution in a quantitative way in children after TCRalphabeta/CD19-depleted allogeneic hematopoietic cell transplantation.

Broader findings and caveats from the paper: In some patients, high TCRbeta diversity at day 60 was attributed to recipient T cells and intrathymic progenitors that had survived conditioning. Over subsequent months, a decline in hyperexpanded clone frequencies was noted, and after one year, T-cell counts and TCRbeta diversity were mostly ascribed to newly produced T cells. The apparently early recovery of alphabetaT-cell counts about two months after transplant reportedly depended on only several hundred rapidly expanded clones that came from non-depleted graft cells.

The treatment or condition label corresponds to: allogeneic hematopoietic cell transplantation with graft depleted of TCRalphabeta T cells and CD19 B cells. The children who served as transplant recipients had been given grafts of TCRalphabeta/CD19-depleted allogeneic hematopoietic cells. Source: PBMCs, taken before TCRalphabeta/CD19-depleted stem cell transplant. The TCR was taken from a boy younger than two with acute myeloid leukemia, due to receive a stem cell transplant.

The DNA is TGTGCCAGCAGCATGAGCGGGGGGGCCGGCTACAATGAGCAGTTCTTC. Its product reads: CASSMSGGAGYNEQFF. Here the chain combines TRBV7-2 and TRBJ2-1; 10 central bases correspond to TRBD2. CDR1 SGHTA and CDR2 FQGNSA were looked up in the germline V gene. The CDR3, cysteine through phenylalanine, is 16 amino acids long. Solely the CDR3 DNA is kept, with 48 bases framed from the first base. Germline trimming: 5 bases from V, 3 bases from J; junction bases outside gene matches: 7. The entire variable domain, with the stretches around the CDR3 drawn from the reference TRBV7-2 and TRBJ2-1 proteins, is GAGVSQSPSNKVTEKGKDVELRCDPISGHTALYWYRQSLGQGLEFLIYFQGNSAPDKSGLPSDRFSAERTGGSVSTLTIQRTQQEDSAVYLCASSMSGGAGYNEQFFGPGTRLTVL.